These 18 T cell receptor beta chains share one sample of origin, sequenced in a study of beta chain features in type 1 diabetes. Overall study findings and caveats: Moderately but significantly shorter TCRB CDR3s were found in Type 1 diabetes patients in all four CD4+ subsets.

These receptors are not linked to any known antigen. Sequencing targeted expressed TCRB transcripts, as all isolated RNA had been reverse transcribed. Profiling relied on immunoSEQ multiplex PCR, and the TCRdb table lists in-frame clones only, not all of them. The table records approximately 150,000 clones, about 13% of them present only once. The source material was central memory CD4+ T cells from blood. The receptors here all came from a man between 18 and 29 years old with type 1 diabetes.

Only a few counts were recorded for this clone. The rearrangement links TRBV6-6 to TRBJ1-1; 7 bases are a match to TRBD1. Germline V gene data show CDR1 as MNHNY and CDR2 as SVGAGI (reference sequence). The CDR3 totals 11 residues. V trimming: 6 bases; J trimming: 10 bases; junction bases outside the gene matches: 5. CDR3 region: CASSQGGRAFF. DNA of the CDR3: TGTGCCAGCAGCCAAGGGGGCAGAGCTTTCTTT.

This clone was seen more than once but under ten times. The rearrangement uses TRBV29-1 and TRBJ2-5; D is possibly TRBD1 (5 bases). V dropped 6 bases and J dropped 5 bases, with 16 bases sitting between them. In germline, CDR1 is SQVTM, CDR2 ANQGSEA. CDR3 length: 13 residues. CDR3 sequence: CSVVRVFGETQYF. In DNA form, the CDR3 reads TGCAGCGTAGTCAGGGTGTTTGGGGAGACCCAGTACTTC.

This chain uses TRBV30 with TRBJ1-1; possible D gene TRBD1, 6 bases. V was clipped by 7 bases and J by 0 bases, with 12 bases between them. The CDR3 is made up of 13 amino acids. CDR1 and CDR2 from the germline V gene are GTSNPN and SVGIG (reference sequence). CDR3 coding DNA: TGTGCCTTACAGGGACACATGAACACTGAAGCTTTCTTT. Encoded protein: CALQGHMNTEAFF.

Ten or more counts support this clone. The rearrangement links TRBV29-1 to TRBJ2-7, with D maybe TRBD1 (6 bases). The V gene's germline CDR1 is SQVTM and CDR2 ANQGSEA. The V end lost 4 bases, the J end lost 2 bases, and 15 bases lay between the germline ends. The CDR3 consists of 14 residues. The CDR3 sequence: CSVVGTPNPYEQYF. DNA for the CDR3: TGCAGCGTTGTCGGGACACCTAATCCCTACGAGCAGTACTTC.

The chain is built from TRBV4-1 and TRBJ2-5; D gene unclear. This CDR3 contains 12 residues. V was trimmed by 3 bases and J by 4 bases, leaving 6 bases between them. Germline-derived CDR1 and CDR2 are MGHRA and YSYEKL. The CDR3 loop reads CASSQAAETQYF. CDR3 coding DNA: TGCGCCAGCAGCCAGGCGGCAGAGACCCAGTACTTC.

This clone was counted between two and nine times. The CDR3 spells CASSSRTSGPVRNTQYF. Written as DNA, the CDR3 is TGTGCCAGCAGCTCCAGGACTAGCGGGCCCGTGAGAAATACGCAGTATTTT. The chain employs TRBV7-6 and TRBJ2-3; TRBD2 aligns across 11 bases. Germline assignment: CDR1 SGHVS and CDR2 FNYEAQ. This CDR3 is built from 17 residues. Losses at the gene ends were 4 bases for V and 7 bases for J; bases not matched to a gene: 13.

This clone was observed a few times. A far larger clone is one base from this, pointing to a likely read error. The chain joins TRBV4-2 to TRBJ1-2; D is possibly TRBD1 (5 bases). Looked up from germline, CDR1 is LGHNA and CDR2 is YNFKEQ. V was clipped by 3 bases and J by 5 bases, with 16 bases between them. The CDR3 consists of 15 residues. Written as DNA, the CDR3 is TGTGCCAGCAGCCATTGCGAAGGGCAGGGATATGGCTACACCTTC. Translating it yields CASSHCEGQGYGYTF.

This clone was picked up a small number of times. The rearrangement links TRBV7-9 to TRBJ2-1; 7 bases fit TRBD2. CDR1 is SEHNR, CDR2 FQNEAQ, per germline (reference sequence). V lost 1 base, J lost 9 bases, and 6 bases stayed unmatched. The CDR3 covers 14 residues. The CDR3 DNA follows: TGTGCCAGCAGCTTAGAGCGGGGCGGGTCTGAGCAGTTCTTC. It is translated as CASSLERGGSEQFF.

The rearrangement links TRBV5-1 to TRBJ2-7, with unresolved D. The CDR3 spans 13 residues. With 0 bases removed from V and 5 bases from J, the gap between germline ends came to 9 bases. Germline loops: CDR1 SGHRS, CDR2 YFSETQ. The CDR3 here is CASSLAGRNEQYF. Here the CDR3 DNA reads TGCGCCAGCAGCTTGGCTGGCAGAAACGAGCAGTACTTC.

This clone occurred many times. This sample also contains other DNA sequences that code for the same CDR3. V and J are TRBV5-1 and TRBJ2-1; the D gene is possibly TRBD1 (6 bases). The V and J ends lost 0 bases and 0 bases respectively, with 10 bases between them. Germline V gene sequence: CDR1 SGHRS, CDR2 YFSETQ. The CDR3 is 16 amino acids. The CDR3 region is CASSLAGASSYNEQFF. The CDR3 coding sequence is TGCGCCAGCAGCTTGGCAGGGGCGAGCTCCTACAATGAGCAGTTCTTC.

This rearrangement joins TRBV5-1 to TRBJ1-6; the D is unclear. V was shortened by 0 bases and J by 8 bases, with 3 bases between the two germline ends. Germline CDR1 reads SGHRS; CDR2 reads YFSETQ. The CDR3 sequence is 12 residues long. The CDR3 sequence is CASSLGDSPLHF. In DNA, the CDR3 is TGCGCCAGCAGCTTGGGAGATTCACCCCTCCACTTT.

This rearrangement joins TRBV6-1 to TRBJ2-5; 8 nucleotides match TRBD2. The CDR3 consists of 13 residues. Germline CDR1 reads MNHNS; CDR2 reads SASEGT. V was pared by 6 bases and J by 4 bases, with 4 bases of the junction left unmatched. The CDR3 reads CASSGTRRETQYF. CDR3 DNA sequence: TGTGCCAGCAGCGGGACTAGAAGAGAGACCCAGTACTTC.

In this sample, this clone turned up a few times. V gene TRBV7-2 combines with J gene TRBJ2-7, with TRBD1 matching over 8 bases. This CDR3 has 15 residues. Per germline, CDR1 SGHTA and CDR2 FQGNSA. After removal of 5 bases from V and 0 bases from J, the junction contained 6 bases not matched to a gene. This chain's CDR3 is CASSAQGGPSYEQYF. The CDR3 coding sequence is TGTGCCAGCAGCGCACAGGGGGGACCCTCCTACGAGCAGTACTTC.

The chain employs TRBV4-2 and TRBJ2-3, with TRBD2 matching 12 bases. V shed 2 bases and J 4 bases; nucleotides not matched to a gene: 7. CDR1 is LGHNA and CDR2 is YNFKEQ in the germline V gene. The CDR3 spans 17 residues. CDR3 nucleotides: TGTGCCAGCAGCCAAACCTCTAGCGGGGGGGCCGCAGATACGCAGTATTTT. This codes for CASSQTSSGGAADTQYF.

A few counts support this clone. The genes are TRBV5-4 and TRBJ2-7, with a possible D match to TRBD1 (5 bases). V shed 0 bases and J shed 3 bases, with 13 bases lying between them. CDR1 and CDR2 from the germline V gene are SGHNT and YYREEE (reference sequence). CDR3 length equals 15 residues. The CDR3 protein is CASSLEVQAHYEQYF. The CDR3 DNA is TGTGCCAGCAGCTTGGAGGTACAGGCACACTACGAGCAGTACTTC. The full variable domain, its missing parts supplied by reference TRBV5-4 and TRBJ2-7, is ETGVTQSPTHLIKTRGQQVTLRCSSQSGHNTVSWYQQALGQGPQFIFQYYREEENGRGNFPPRFSGLQFPNYSSELNVNALELDDSALYLCASSLEVQAHYEQYFGPGTRLTVT.

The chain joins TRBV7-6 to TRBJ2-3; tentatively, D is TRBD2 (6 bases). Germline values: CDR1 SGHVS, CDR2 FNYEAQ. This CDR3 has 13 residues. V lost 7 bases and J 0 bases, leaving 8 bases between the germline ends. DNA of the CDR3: TGTGCCAGCAAACTAGCTAGCACAGATACGCAGTATTTT. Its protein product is CASKLASTDTQYF.

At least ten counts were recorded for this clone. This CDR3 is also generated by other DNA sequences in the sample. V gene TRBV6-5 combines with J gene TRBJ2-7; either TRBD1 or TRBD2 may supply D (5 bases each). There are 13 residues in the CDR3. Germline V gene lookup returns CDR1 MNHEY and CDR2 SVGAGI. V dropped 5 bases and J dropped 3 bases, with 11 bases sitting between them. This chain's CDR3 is CASSRDPDYEQYF. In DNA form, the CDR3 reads TGTGCCAGCAGTAGGGACCCCGACTACGAGCAGTACTTC.

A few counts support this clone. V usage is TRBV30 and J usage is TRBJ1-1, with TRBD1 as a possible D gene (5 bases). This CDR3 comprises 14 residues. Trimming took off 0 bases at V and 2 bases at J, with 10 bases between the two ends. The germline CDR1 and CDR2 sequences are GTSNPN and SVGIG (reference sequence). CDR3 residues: CAWSVGGTNTEAFF. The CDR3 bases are TGTGCCTGGAGTGTCGGAGGGACCAACACTGAAGCTTTCTTT.